The next 9 T cell receptor beta chains were all read from a single sample in a study of shared clonotypes between healthy human individuals. The protocol was immunoSEQ multiplex PCR, while the TCRdb copy is restricted to in-frame clones and leaves out a portion. The sample has 2,500,000 or so clones, 85% to 95% seen once; the top ten hold around 0.15%. The sequenced sample consisted of naive CD4+ T cells sorted from blood. Subset indicated: CD45RA+ positively selected. These receptors were collected from a man between 18 and 35 years old in good health.

The chain recombines TRBV6-1 with TRBJ1-2, with TRBD1 matching over 7 bases. This CDR3 has 16 residues. CDR1 MNHNS and CDR2 SASEGT come from the germline V gene. After removal of 4 bases from V and 1 base from J, the junction contained 9 bases not matched to a gene. The CDR3 DNA follows: TGTGCCAGCAGTGGAGGGGCAGGGGGGCATAACTATGGCTACACCTTC. Its translation is CASSGGAGGHNYGYTF.

Concerning this clone itself: The same CDR3 also results from other DNA sequences found in this sample. The rearrangement uses TRBV10-3 and TRBJ1-3; no clear D gene. The CDR3 sequence is 13 residues long. Germline values: CDR1 ENHRY, CDR2 SYGVKD. Trimming cost V 8 bases and J 0 bases, with 8 bases left between them. The CDR3 is CAISEYSGNTIYF. The CDR3 region has the DNA TGTGCCATCTCGGAATACTCTGGAAACACCATATATTTT.

The chain joins TRBV2 to TRBJ2-4; 8 bases align to TRBD1. The CDR3 consists of 16 residues. The V gene's germline CDR1 is SNHLY and CDR2 FYNNEI. V gave up 3 bases and J gave up 1 base; unmatched junction bases: 5. CDR3 sequence: CASSEETGVAKNIQYF. The CDR3 DNA is TGTGCCAGCAGTGAGGAGACAGGGGTTGCCAAAAACATTCAGTACTTC. Combining the CDR3 with reference TRBV2 and TRBJ2-4 gives the whole variable domain EPEVTQTPSHQVTQMGQEVILRCVPISNHLYFYWYRQILGQKVEFLVSFYNNEISEKSEIFDDQFSVERPDGSNFTLKIRSTKLEDSAMYFCASSEETGVAKNIQYFGAGTRLSVL.

This sequence joins TRBV5-1 and TRBJ1-2, with D unclear. The CDR3 contains 14 residues. V was pared by 4 bases and J by 0 bases, with 10 bases between. Germline CDR1 is SGHRS and CDR2 is YFSETQ. CDR3 DNA: TGCGCCAGCAGCCCCTCCGGGTCTAACTATGGCTACACCTTC. Its translation is CASSPSGSNYGYTF. Full variable domain (rest looked up from reference TRBV5-1 and TRBJ1-2): KAGVTQTPRYLIKTRGQQVTLSCSPISGHRSVSWYQQTPGQGLQFLFEYFSETQRNKGNFPGRFSGRQFSNSRSEMNVSTLELGDSALYLCASSPSGSNYGYTFGSGTRLTVV.

Worth noting for this clone: The sample has other DNA sequences that encode this CDR3 too. V is TRBV18 and J is TRBJ1-2, with TRBD1 as a possible D gene (5 bases). The CDR3 has 14 residues. CDR1 and CDR2 from the germline V gene are KGHSH and LQKENI. V was pared by 3 bases and J by 4 bases, with 12 bases between. The CDR3 DNA reads as TGTGCCAGCTCACCGACCGGGACTAGCTATGGCTACACCTTC. Amino acids: CASSPTGTSYGYTF.

This sequence joins TRBV9 and TRBJ1-4; no definite D call. The V end was cut by 0 bases, the J end by 4 bases, with 10 bases between. The germline V gene encodes CDR1 SGDLS and CDR2 YYNGEE. The CDR3 has 15 amino acids. The CDR3 nucleotides read TGTGCCAGCAGCGTAGCAAACAGCAATAATGAAAAACTGTTTTTT. It codes for CASSVANSNNEKLFF.

This sequence joins TRBV6-1 and TRBJ1-1, with D maybe TRBD1 (5 bases). Germline CDR1 is MNHNS and CDR2 is SASEGT. V lost 7 bases and J 5 bases, leaving 17 bases between the germline ends. This CDR3 region has 14 residues. The CDR3 region has the DNA TGTGCCAGCACCCGGACACCGGCGGGTACTGAAGCTTTCTTT. Amino acids: CASTRTPAGTEAFF.

The CDR3 protein is CSAGMAYEQYF. The CDR3 DNA is TGCAGTGCAGGGATGGCCTACGAGCAGTACTTC. The chain combines TRBV20-1 with TRBJ2-7; D remains ambiguous. The V end lost 6 bases, the J end lost 2 bases, and 8 bases lay between the germline ends. Germline assignment: CDR1 DFQATT and CDR2 SNEGSKA (reference sequence). The CDR3 covers 11 residues.

On this clone: The same CDR3 also results from other DNA sequences found in this sample. The V and J genes are TRBV2 and TRBJ1-2; no clear D. This CDR3 comprises 12 residues. V was pared by 6 bases and J by 4 bases, with 9 bases between. The V gene's germline CDR1 is SNHLY and CDR2 FYNNEI. CDR3 coding DNA: TGTGCCAGCAGCGGCCAGAGCTATGGCTACACCTTC. Its protein is CASSGQSYGYTF.